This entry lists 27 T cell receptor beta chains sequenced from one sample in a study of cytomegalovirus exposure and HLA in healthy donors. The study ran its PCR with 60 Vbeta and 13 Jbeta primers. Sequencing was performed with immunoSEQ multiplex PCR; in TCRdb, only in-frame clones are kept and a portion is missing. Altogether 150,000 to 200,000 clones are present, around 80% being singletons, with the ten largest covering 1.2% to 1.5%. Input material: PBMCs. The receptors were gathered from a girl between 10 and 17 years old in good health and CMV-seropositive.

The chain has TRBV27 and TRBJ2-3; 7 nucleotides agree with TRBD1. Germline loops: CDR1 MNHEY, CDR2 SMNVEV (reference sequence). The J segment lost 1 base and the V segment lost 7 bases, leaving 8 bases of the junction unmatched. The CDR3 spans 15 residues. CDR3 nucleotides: TGTGCCAGCAACGTGAGGGGGCGCGGCACAGATACGCAGTATTTT. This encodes CASNVRGRGTDTQYF.

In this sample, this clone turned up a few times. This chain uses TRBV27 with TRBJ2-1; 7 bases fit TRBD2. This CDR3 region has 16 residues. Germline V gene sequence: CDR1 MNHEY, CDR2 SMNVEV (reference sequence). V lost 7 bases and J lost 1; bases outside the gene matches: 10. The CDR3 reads CASIPLAEVSYNEQFF. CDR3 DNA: TGTGCCAGCATACCCCTAGCGGAGGTTTCCTACAATGAGCAGTTCTTC.

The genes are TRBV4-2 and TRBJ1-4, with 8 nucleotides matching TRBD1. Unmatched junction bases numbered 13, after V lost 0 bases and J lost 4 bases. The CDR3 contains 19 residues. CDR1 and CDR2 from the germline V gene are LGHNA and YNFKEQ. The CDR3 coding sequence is TGTGCCAGCAGCCAAGAGCGTCAGGGGGCTTTATTGGGTAATGAAAAACTGTTTTTT. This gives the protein CASSQERQGALLGNEKLFF.

The CDR3 DNA reads as TGCAGCGCCAGATGGAGTAGCACTGAAGCTTTCTTT. As protein: CSARWSSTEAFF. The gene calls are TRBV29-1 and TRBJ1-1; unclear D gene. Germline V gene lookup returns CDR1 SQVTM and CDR2 ANQGSEA. The CDR3 extends over 12 amino acids. Trimming took off 7 bases at V and 4 bases at J, with 13 bases between the two ends.

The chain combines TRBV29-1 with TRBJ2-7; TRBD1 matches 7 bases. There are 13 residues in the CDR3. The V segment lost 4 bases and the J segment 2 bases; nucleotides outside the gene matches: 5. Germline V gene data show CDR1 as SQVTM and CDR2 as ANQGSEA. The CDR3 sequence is CSVVPGQTYEQYF. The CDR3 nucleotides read TGCAGCGTTGTTCCGGGACAGACCTACGAGCAGTACTTC.

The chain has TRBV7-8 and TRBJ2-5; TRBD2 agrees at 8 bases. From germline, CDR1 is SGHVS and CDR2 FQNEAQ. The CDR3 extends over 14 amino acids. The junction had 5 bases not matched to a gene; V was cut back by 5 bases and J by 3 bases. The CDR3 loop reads CASSPSGSEETQYF. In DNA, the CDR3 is TGTGCCAGCAGCCCCAGCGGGAGTGAAGAGACCCAGTACTTC.

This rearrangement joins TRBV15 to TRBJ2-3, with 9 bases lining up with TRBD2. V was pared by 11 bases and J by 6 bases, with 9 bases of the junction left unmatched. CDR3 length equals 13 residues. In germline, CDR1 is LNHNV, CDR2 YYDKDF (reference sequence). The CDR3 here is CALSGRSSDTQYF. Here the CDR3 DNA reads TGTGCCCTTAGCGGGAGAAGTTCCGATACGCAGTATTTT.

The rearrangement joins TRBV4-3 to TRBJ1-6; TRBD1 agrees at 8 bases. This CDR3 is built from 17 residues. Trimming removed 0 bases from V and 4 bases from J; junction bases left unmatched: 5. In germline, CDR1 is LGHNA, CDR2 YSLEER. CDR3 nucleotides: TGCGCCAGCAGCCAAGACTACAGGGGGGGATATAATTCACCCCTCCACTTT. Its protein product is CASSQDYRGGYNSPLHF.

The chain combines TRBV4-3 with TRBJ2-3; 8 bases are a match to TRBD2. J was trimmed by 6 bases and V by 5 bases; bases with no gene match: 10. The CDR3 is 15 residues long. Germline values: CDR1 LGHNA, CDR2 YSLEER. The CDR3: CASSARGTRADTQYF. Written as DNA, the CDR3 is TGCGCCAGCAGCGCTCGGGGGACTAGGGCGGATACGCAGTATTTT.

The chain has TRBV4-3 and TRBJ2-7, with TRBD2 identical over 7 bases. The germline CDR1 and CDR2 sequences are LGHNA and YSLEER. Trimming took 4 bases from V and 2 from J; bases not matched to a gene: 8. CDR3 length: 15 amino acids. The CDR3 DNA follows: TGCGCCAGCAGCCCCATAGCGGGTGGGACCTACGAGCAGTACTTC. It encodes CASSPIAGGTYEQYF.

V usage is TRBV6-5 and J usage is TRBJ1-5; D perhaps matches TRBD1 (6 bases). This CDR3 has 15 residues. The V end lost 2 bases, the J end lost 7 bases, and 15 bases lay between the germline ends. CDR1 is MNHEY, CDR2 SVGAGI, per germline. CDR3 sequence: CASSYRAGEGQPQHF. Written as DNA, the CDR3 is TGTGCCAGCAGTTACCGGGCAGGGGAAGGGCAGCCCCAGCATTTT.

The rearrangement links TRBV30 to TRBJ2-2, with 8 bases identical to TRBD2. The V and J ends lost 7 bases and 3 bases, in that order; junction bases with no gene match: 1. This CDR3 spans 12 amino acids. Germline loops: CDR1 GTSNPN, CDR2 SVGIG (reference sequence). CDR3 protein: CALLADTGELFF. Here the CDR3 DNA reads TGTGCCTTACTAGCGGACACCGGGGAGCTGTTTTTT.

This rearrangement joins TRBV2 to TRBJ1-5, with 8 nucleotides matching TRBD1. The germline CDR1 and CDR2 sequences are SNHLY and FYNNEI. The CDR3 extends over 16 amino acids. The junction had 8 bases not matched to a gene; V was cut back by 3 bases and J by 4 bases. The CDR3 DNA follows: TGTGCCAGCAGTGAGTCGCAGGGGGCCGGGAATCAGCCCCAGCATTTT. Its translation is CASSESQGAGNQPQHF.

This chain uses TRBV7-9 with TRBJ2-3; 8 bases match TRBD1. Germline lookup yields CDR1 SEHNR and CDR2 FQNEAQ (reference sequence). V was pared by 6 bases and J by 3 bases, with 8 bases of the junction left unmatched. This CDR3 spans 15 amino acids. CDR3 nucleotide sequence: TGTGCCAGCAGTTTGACAGGGGAGCGGACAGATACGCAGTATTTT. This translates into CASSLTGERTDTQYF.

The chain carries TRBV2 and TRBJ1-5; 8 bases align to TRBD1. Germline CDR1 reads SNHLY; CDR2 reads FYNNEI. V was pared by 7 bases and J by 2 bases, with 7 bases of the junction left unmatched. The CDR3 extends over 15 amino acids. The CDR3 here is CASKTDRGGNQPQHF. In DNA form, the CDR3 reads TGTGCCAGCAAAACAGACAGGGGAGGCAATCAGCCCCAGCATTTT.

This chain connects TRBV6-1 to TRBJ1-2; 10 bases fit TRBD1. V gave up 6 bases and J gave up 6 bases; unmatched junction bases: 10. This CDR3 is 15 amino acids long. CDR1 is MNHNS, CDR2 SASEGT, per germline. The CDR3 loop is CASSETGTGADGYTF. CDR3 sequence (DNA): TGTGCCAGCAGCGAAACCGGGACAGGGGCCGATGGCTACACCTTC.

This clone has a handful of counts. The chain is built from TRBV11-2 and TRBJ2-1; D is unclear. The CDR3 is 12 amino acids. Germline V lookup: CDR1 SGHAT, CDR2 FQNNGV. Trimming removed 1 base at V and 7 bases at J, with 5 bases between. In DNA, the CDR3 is TGTGCCAGCAGCTTAGTAGTAAATGAGCAGTTCTTC. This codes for CASSLVVNEQFF.

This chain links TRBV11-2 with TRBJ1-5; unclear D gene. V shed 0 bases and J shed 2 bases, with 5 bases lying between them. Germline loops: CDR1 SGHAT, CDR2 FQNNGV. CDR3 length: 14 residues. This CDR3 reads CASSLDPGNQPQHF. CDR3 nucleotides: TGTGCCAGCAGCTTAGATCCGGGCAATCAGCCCCAGCATTTT. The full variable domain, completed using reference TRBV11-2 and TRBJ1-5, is EAGVAQSPRYKIIEKRQSVAFWCNPISGHATLYWYQQILGQGPKLLIQFQNNGVVDDSQLPKDRFSAERLKGVDSTLKIQPAKLEDSAVYLCASSLDPGNQPQHFGDGTRLSIL.

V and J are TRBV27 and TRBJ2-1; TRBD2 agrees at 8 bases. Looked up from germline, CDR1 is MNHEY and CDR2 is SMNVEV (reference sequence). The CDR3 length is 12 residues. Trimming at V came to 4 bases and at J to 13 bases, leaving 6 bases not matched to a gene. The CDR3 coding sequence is TGTGCCAGCAGTTCCCCCCTAGCGGGTCAGTTCTTC. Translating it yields CASSSPLAGQFF.

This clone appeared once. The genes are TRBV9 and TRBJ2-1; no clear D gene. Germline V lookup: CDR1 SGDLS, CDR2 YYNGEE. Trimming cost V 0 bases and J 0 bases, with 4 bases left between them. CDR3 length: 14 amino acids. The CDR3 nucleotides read TGTGCCAGCAGCGTAGAGAGCTCCTACAATGAGCAGTTCTTC. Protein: CASSVESSYNEQFF.

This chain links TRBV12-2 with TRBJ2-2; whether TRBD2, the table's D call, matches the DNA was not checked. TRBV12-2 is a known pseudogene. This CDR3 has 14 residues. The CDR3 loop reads CASWAGRDTGELFF. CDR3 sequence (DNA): TGTGCAAGCTGGGCCGGGCGGGACACCGGGGAGCTGTTTTTT.

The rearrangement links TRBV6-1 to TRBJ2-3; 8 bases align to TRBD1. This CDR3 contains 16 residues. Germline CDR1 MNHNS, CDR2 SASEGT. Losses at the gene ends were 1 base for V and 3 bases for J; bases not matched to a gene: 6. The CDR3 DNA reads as TGTGCCAGCAGTGAAGGGCGACAGGGGATGACAGATACGCAGTATTTT. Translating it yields CASSEGRQGMTDTQYF.

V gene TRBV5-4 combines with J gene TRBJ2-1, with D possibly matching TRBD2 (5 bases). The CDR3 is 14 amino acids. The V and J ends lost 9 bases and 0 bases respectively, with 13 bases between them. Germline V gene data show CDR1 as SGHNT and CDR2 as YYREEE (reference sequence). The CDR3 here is CATFSVNSYNEQFF. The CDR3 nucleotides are TGTGCCACCTTTAGCGTAAACTCCTACAATGAGCAGTTCTTC.

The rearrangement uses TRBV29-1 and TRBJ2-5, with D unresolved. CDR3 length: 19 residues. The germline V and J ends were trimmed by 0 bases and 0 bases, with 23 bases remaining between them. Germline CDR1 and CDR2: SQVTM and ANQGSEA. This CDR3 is CSVEESLLPETLYQETQYF. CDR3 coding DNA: TGCAGCGTTGAAGAATCTCTACTTCCGGAGACTTTGTACCAAGAGACCCAGTACTTC.

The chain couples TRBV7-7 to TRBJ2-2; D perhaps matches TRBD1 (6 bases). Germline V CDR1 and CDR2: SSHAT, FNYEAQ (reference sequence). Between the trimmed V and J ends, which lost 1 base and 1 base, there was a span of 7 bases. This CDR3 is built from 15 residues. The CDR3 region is CASSLGGLNTGELFF. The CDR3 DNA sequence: TGTGCCAGCAGCTTAGGGGGGCTGAACACCGGGGAGCTGTTTTTT.

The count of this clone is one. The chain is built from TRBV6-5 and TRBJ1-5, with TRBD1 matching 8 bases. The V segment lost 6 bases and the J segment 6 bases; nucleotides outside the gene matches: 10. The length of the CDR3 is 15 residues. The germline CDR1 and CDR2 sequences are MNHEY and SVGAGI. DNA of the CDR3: TGTGCCAGCAGCTACAGTAGGACAGGGATTCAGCCCCAGCATTTT. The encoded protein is CASSYSRTGIQPQHF.

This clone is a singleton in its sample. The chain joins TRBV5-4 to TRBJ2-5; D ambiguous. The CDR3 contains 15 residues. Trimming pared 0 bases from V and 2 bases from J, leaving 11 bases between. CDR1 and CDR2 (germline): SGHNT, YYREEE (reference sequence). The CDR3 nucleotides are TGTGCCAGCAGCTTGGAACAGATATCTCAAGAGACCCAGTACTTC. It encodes CASSLEQISQETQYF.